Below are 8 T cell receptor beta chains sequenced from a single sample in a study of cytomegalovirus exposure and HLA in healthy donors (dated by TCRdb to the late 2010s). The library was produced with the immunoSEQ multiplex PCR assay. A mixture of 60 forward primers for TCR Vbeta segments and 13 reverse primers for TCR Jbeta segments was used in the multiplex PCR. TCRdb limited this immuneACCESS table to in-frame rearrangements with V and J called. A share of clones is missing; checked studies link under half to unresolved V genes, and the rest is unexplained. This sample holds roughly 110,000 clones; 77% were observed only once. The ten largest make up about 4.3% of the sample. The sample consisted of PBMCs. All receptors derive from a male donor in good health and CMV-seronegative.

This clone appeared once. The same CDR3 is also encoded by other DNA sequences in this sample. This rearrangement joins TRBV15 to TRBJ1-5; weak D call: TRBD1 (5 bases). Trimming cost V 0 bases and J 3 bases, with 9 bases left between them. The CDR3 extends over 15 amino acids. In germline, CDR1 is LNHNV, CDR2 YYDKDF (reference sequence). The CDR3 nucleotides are TGTGCCACCAGCAGAGATCAGGGCACCAATCAGCCCCAGCATTTT. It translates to CATSRDQGTNQPQHF. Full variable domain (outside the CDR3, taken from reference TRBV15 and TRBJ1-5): DAMVIQNPRYQVTQFGKPVTLSCSQTLNHNVMYWYQQKSSQAPKLLFHYYDKDFNNEADTPDNFQSRRPNTSFCFLDIRSPGLGDTAMYLCATSRDQGTNQPQHFGDGTRLSIL.

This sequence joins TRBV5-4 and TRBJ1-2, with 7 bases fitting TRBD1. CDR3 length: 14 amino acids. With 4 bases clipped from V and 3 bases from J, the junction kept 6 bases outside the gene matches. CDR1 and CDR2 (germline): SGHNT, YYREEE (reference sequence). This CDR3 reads CASSARQGDYGYTF. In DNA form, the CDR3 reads TGTGCCAGCAGCGCCCGACAGGGCGACTATGGCTACACCTTC. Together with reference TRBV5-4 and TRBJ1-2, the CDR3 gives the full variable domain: ETGVTQSPTHLIKTRGQQVTLRCSSQSGHNTVSWYQQALGQGPQFIFQYYREEENGRGNFPPRFSGLQFPNYSSELNVNALELDDSALYLCASSARQGDYGYTFGSGTRLTVV.

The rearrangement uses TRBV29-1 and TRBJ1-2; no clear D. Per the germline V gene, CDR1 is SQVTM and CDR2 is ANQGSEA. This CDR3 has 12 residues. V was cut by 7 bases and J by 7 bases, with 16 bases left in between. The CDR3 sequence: CSADDDYRGYTF. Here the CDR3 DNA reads TGCAGCGCCGACGATGACTATCGTGGCTACACCTTC.

The CDR3 spells CASSESGPSSYEQYF. The CDR3 nucleotides read TGTGCCAGCAGCGAAAGCGGGCCGAGCTCCTACGAGCAGTACTTC. The V and J genes are TRBV7-6 and TRBJ2-7; D may be TRBD2 (6 bases). V was pared by 5 bases and J by 0 bases, with 14 bases between. Germline CDR1 is SGHVS and CDR2 is FNYEAQ. The CDR3 is 15 residues long.

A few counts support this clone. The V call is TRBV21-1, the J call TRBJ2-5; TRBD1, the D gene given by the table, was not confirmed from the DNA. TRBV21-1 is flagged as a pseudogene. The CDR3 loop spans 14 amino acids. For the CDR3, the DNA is TGTGCCAGCAGAACGACAGCCCTCCAAGAGACCCAGTACTTC. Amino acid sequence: CASRTTALQETQYF.

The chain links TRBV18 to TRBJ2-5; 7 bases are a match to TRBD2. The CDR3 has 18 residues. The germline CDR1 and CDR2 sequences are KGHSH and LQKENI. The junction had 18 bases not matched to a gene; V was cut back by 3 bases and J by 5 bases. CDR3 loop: CASSPILADTLRGETQYF. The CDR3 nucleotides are TGTGCCAGCTCACCGATCCTAGCGGACACCCTCCGGGGGGAGACCCAGTACTTC.

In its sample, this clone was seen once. CDR3 sequence reads: CASSPRGEITDTQYF. The CDR3 DNA reads TGTGCCAGCAGCCCTCGTGGGGAGATCACAGATACGCAGTATTTT. J is TRBJ2-3 and V is TRBV7-3, with D possibly TRBD2 on 5 matching bases. From germline, CDR1 is SGHTA and CDR2 FQGTGA. V dropped 5 bases and J dropped 2 bases, with 14 bases sitting between them. CDR3 length: 15 residues.

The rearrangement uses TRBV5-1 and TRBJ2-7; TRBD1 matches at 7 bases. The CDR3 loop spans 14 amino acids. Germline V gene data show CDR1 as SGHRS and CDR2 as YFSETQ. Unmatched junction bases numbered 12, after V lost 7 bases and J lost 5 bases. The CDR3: CASFTGAGVHEQYF. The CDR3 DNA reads TGCGCCAGCTTTACAGGGGCCGGGGTACACGAGCAGTACTTC. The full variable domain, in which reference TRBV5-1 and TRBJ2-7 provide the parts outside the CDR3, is KAGVTQTPRYLIKTRGQQVTLSCSPISGHRSVSWYQQTPGQGLQFLFEYFSETQRNKGNFPGRFSGRQFSNSRSEMNVSTLELGDSALYLCASFTGAGVHEQYFGPGTRLTVT.